Described below is a single T cell receptor beta chain sequence and its context. No antigen is known for it. Base quality data are lacking; no much larger clone is found one base away. This entry comes from a study of sequential checkpoint blockade in melanoma (dated 2019 in TCRdb). With respect to the entire study: Patients were randomized 1:1 to first-line nivolumab followed by ipilimumab (arm A) or ipilimumab followed by nivolumab (arm B). Both trial sequences were followed by maintenance nivolumab.

Ends trimmed: V by 5 bases, J by 4 bases; bases unmatched to a gene: 9. The cysteine opens and the phenylalanine closes a CDR3 of 16 amino acids. Only the CDR3 DNA is retained, 48 bases long and in frame from the first base. The germline V gene (reference sequence) supplies CDR1 LNHDA and CDR2 SQIVND. Summary of the overall study and its limitations: Validation of the response-prediction model combining TCR metrics and mutation burden is needed in larger, independent patient cohorts.

The treatment or condition label, as the study defines it: randomized to nivolumab then ipilimumab (arm A) or the reverse (arm B). Prior DNA-damaging chemotherapy had not been received by any trial patient. Live CD3+CD8+ cells negative for CD19 and CD56 were sorted from thawed PBMCs on a FACS Aria II flow cytometer. Samples were obtained from patients with melanoma enrolled in CheckMate 064, a randomized, open-label phase II trial of sequential checkpoint blockade. Leukapheresis was used to collect peripheral blood mononuclear cells, which were then purified with Ficoll-Paque and frozen in human serum with roughly 10% DMSO. Purity of sorted blood CD3+CD8+ cells was verified at >95% immediately after sorting, followed by DNA extraction. The immunoSEQ Assay was used to immunosequence TCRbeta CDR3 regions from genomic DNA. Before high-throughput sequencing, genomic DNA was amplified using bias-controlled multiplex PCR. As for the original processing: To quantify the absolute abundance of each unique TCRbeta CDR3 region, the sequences were collapsed and filtered. Clonality, defined as 1 minus Pielou's evenness, was calculated using productive rearrangements only. A previously published method was used to identify clones whose frequencies were significantly greater in on-treatment samples than in baseline samples. TCRdb took over this immuneACCESS table, retaining in-frame rearrangements with V and J assigned. Such tables are incomplete; in checked studies, under half of the missing clones stem from an unresolved V gene, and the remainder is unexplained. D and trimming were read from the DNA, whereas the V and J calls and clone size are those reported in that table. A total of some 6,900 clones appear in this sample, 78% of them only once. The biggest ten clones account for approximately 7.8% of the sample.

The chain was built from TRBV19 and TRBJ2-1, with 9 central nucleotides matching TRBD2. The receptor was isolated from a human donor with melanoma. The specimen comprised CD8+ T cells sorted from blood (inferred from file names), sampled from a patient given nivolumab and ipilimumab in sequence. The CDR3 here reads CASSVPSGNKYNEQFF. The DNA is TGTGCCAGTAGTGTCCCTAGCGGGAACAAATACAATGAGCAGTTCTTC.